A single sample gave rise to the 11 T cell receptor beta chains below, sequenced in a study of T cell responses to AZD1222 COVID-19 vaccine. Measured with immunoSEQ multiplex PCR; TCRdb has only the in-frame clones, and not every one. This table has 150,000 to 200,000 clones, roughly 94% appearing once. The sample here was peripheral blood, taken 28 days after the second AZD1222 dose. The receptor source for this set is an adult who received the AZD1222 COVID-19 vaccine.

In this sample, this clone turned up once. The chain has TRBV20-1 and TRBJ2-7, with D unclear. Trimming removed 3 bases at V and 0 bases at J, with 6 bases between. The CDR3 is 12 residues long. Germline assignment: CDR1 DFQATT and CDR2 SNEGSKA (reference sequence). The CDR3 nucleotides are TGCAGTGCTAGTCCAGGCTCCTACGAGCAGTACTTC. Its protein is CSASPGSYEQYF.

V and J are TRBV7-6 and TRBJ1-2; TRBD1 is a possible D gene (6 bases). The CDR3 is 16 residues long. Per the germline V gene, CDR1 is SGHVS and CDR2 is FNYEAQ. V shed 5 bases and J shed 2 bases, with 18 bases lying between them. CDR3 sequence reads: CASSLYPRGGNYGYTF. CDR3 sequence (DNA): TGTGCCAGCAGCCTATACCCCAGGGGCGGGAACTATGGCTACACCTTC.

The chain employs TRBV6-5 and TRBJ1-6; 7 bases line up with TRBD1. There are 12 residues in the CDR3. Germline V gene lookup returns CDR1 MNHEY and CDR2 SVGAGI. V dropped 10 bases and J dropped 9; count of bases not matched to a gene: 6. Here the CDR3 DNA reads TGTGCCACCTCGACAGGGCCTTCACCCCTCCACTTT. This codes for CATSTGPSPLHF.

The chain combines TRBV5-1 with TRBJ1-3; 7 nucleotides match TRBD1. The CDR3 runs to 15 residues. V trimming: 4 bases; J trimming: 9 bases; junction bases outside the gene matches: 13. Germline-derived CDR1 and CDR2 are SGHRS and YFSETQ. CDR3 nucleotides: TGCGCCAGCAGCCCCGGTCCCTCAGGGGGAGGCACCATATATTTT. This codes for CASSPGPSGGGTIYF.

The rearrangement uses TRBV5-1 and TRBJ1-3, with D possibly matching TRBD1 (6 bases). The CDR3 loop spans 14 amino acids. V was pared by 4 bases and J by 3 bases, with 11 bases between. CDR1 SGHRS and CDR2 YFSETQ come from the germline V gene. CDR3 protein: CASSAGQSGNTIYF. The CDR3 bases are TGCGCCAGCAGCGCCGGACAGAGTGGAAACACCATATATTTT.

This clone was seen a single time. This sequence joins TRBV20-1 and TRBJ2-4, with no clear D. From germline, CDR1 is DFQATT and CDR2 SNEGSKA (reference sequence). There are 11 residues in the CDR3. The V gene lost 6 bases and the J gene lost 14 bases, with 17 bases spanning the gap. CDR3 residues: CSAPTAWHEYF. The CDR3 region has the DNA TGCAGTGCCCCGACTGCGTGGCATGAGTACTTC.

This clone was detected only a few times. V and J are TRBV7-3 and TRBJ2-7; 10 bases are shared with TRBD2. The germline V gene has CDR1 SGHTA and CDR2 FQGTGA. V shed 4 bases, J shed 5 bases, and the junction held 5 bases outside the gene matches. The CDR3 loop spans 14 amino acids. CDR3: CASSSSGTSDEQYF. The CDR3 nucleotides read TGTGCCAGCAGCTCGTCCGGGACTAGCGACGAGCAGTACTTC.

This clone was seen a single time. The chain combines TRBV4-1 with TRBJ2-7; D perhaps matches TRBD1 (5 bases). V dropped 0 bases and J dropped 0 bases, with 6 bases sitting between them. This CDR3 spans 14 amino acids. Per germline, CDR1 MGHRA and CDR2 YSYEKL. The CDR3 sequence: CASSQDDSSYEQYF. The CDR3 DNA is TGCGCCAGCAGCCAAGATGACAGCTCCTACGAGCAGTACTTC.

J is TRBJ2-7 and V is TRBV4-1, with 12 bases aligning to TRBD2. CDR3 size: 15 residues. The V gene's germline CDR1 is MGHRA and CDR2 YSYEKL. With 4 bases clipped from V and 4 bases from J, the junction kept 5 bases outside the gene matches. CDR3 in amino acids: CASSRLAGVPYEQYF. CDR3 DNA: TGCGCCAGCAGCCGACTAGCGGGAGTACCGTACGAGCAGTACTTC.

J is TRBJ1-2 and V is TRBV28; weak D call: TRBD1 (5 bases). Trimming removed 6 bases at V and 0 bases at J, with 11 bases between. The CDR3 is 14 residues long. Germline V gene lookup returns CDR1 MDHEN and CDR2 SYDVKM. As DNA, the CDR3 is TGTGCCAGCAGGGGAGGCAGGGCTAACTATGGCTACACCTTC. Translating gives CASRGGRANYGYTF.

This chain uses TRBV9 with TRBJ1-3; 9 positions agree with TRBD1. In germline, CDR1 is SGDLS, CDR2 YYNGEE. This CDR3 contains 18 residues. After removal of 3 bases from V and 3 bases from J, the junction contained 13 bases not matched to a gene. CDR3 bases: TGTGCCAGCAGCGCCCAGCCCGACGACAGGGGGTTTGGAAACACCATATATTTT. This translates into CASSAQPDDRGFGNTIYF. Drawing the rest from reference TRBV9 and TRBJ1-3, the complete variable domain is DSGVTQTPKHLITATGQRVTLRCSPRSGDLSVYWYQQSLDQGLQFLIQYYNGEERAKGNILERFSAQQFPDLHSELNLSSLELGDSALYFCASSAQPDDRGFGNTIYFGEGSWLTVV.